A single sample is the source of the 8 T cell receptor beta chains below, sequenced in a study of OX40 agonist ivuxolimab in advanced cancers. Clones were sequenced by immunoSEQ multiplex PCR, and TCRdb holds only the in-frame ones, with some missing. The data show about 70,000 clones, approximately 86% seen once. The specimen was CD4+ or CD8+ T cells sorted from blood, collected in a trial of the OX40 agonist ivuxolimab. The receptors derive from an adult with an advanced solid tumor such as melanoma, head and neck, liver or kidney cancer.

The chain is built from TRBV11-2 and TRBJ2-5; TRBD2 is a possible D gene (5 bases). V shed 5 bases and J shed 4 bases, with 11 bases lying between them. The CDR3 runs 13 residues. Germline V CDR1 and CDR2: SGHAT, FQNNGV. The CDR3, as DNA: TGTGCCAGCAGCCGCGACTATCTAGAGACCCAGTACTTC. Translated: CASSRDYLETQYF.

The V call is TRBV9, the J call TRBJ2-7; 14 nucleotides align to TRBD2. This CDR3 comprises 16 residues. After removal of 4 bases from V and 5 bases from J, the junction contained 8 bases not matched to a gene. CDR1 and CDR2 (germline): SGDLS, YYNGEE. The CDR3, as DNA: TGTGCCAGCAGCCTAGGGACTAGCGGGAGCTTCCACGAGCAGTACTTC. Amino acids: CASSLGTSGSFHEQYF. The whole variable domain, filled in from reference TRBV9 and TRBJ2-7, reads DSGVTQTPKHLITATGQRVTLRCSPRSGDLSVYWYQQSLDQGLQFLIQYYNGEERAKGNILERFSAQQFPDLHSELNLSSLELGDSALYFCASSLGTSGSFHEQYFGPGTRLTVT.

The rearrangement uses TRBV7-9 and TRBJ2-2; TRBD2 aligns across 8 bases. The germline gives CDR1 SEHNR, CDR2 FQNEAQ (reference sequence). This CDR3 region has 15 residues. Losses at the gene ends were 3 bases for V and 5 bases for J; bases not matched to a gene: 5. CDR3 region: CASSLRGVKTGELFF. CDR3 nucleotides: TGTGCCAGCAGCTTGCGGGGGGTTAAGACCGGGGAGCTGTTTTTT. The whole variable domain, remainder taken from reference TRBV7-9 and TRBJ2-2, is DTGVSQNPRHKITKRGQNVTFRCDPISEHNRLYWYRQTLGQGPEFLTYFQNEAQLEKSRLLSDRFSAERPKGSFSTLEIQRTEQGDSAMYLCASSLRGVKTGELFFGEGSRLTVL.

The chain combines TRBV27 with TRBJ2-1; 9 nucleotides match TRBD2. Germline loops: CDR1 MNHEY, CDR2 SMNVEV (reference sequence). After removal of 2 bases from V and 10 bases from J, the junction contained 12 bases not matched to a gene. This CDR3 spans 16 amino acids. As DNA, the CDR3 is TGTGCCAGCAGTTTAGGAGGCGGGAGGGCCCCGTGGGAGCAGTTCTTC. Translation: CASSLGGGRAPWEQFF.

The chain links TRBV5-5 to TRBJ1-1, with a possible D match to TRBD1 (5 bases). The CDR3 extends over 15 amino acids. Germline V lookup: CDR1 SGHKS, CDR2 YYEKEE (reference sequence). V was trimmed by 3 bases and J by 0 bases, leaving 12 bases between them. The DNA for the CDR3 is TGTGCCAGCAGCTGGGACGGGGTAATGAACACTGAAGCTTTCTTT. Its protein is CASSWDGVMNTEAFF.

This clone was seen only a few times. V and J are TRBV7-9 and TRBJ1-6; 7 nucleotides agree with TRBD1. CDR3 size: 14 residues. After removal of 6 bases from V and 7 bases from J, the junction contained 6 bases not matched to a gene. The V gene's germline CDR1 is SEHNR and CDR2 FQNEAQ (reference sequence). The CDR3 DNA is TGTGCCAGCAGGGTACAGGGGATGAATTCACCCCTCCACTTT. It is translated as CASRVQGMNSPLHF.

In DNA, the CDR3 is TGTGCCAGGGGGACAGGACCCAATGAGCAGTTCTTC. Its translation is CARGTGPNEQFF. The J gene is TRBJ2-1, the V gene TRBV2; 8 bases agree with TRBD1. The CDR3 is 12 amino acids. V was pared by 9 bases and J by 6 bases, with 4 bases of the junction left unmatched. Germline assignment: CDR1 SNHLY and CDR2 FYNNEI. Complete variable domain (other parts from reference TRBV2 and TRBJ2-1): EPEVTQTPSHQVTQMGQEVILRCVPISNHLYFYWYRQILGQKVEFLVSFYNNEISEKSEIFDDQFSVERPDGSNFTLKIRSTKLEDSAMYFCARGTGPNEQFFGPGTRLTVL.

V usage is TRBV7-6 and J usage is TRBJ2-2, with D unclear. CDR1 and CDR2 from the germline V gene are SGHVS and FNYEAQ. V dropped 2 bases and J dropped 7 bases, with 11 bases sitting between them. The CDR3 is made up of 14 amino acids. CDR3 nucleotides: TGTGCCAGCAGCTTACAGCTGGGTAACGGGGAGCTGTTTTTT. As protein: CASSLQLGNGELFF.